This T cell receptor beta chain emerged from a study of T-cell memory formation after mild COVID-19. Study context: Among the donors, TCR clusters were largely specific to each donor.

The V segment lost 3 bases and the J segment 1 base; nucleotides outside the gene matches: 2. The CDR3 is 14 residues long. Concerning this clonotype: What it binds is unknown.

General observations from the study: Contracting CD4+ clones were located mainly in CM and EM, and CD8+ clones in EMRA. Clones that contracted from day 15 to 85 had balanced CD4/CD8; later expanders were CD4+ biased.

TCRdb processed the 5' RACE reads anew with MiXCR; each CDR3 protein has one entry. The sample has under 400,000 distinct CDR3 sequences, around 20% seen once. The V and J genes are TRBV12-3 or TRBV12-4 and TRBJ1-1; 7 bases align to TRBD1. This TCR was recovered from an adult woman who had mild COVID-19 (a few samples of this study predate the infection). Cell type and time point are not known. The sequencing input was PBMCs or a T cell subset sorted from them (not recorded which). The CDR3 loop is CASSLDRTNTEAFF. DNA for the CDR3: TGTGCCAGCAGTTTGGACAGGACGAACACTGAAGCTTTCTTT.